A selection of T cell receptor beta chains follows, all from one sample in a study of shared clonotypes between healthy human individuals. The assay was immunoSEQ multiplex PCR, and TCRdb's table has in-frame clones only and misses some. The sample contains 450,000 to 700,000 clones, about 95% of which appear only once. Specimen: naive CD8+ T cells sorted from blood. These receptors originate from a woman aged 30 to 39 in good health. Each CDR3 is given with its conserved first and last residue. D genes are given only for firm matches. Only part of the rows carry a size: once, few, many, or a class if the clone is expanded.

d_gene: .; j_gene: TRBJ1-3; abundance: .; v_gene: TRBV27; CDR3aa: CASSSDRTSGNTIYF; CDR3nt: TGTGCCAGCAGCAGCGACAGGACCTCTGGAAACACCATATATTTT
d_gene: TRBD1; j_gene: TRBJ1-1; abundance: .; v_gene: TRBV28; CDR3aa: CASSLDREWGYTEAFF; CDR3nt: TGTGCCAGCAGCCTAGACAGGGAGTGGGGTTACACTGAAGCTTTCTTT
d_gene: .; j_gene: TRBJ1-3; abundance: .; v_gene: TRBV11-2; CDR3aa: CASSPGGWSGNTIYF; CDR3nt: TGTGCCAGCAGCCCCGGGGGGTGGTCCGGAAACACCATATATTTT
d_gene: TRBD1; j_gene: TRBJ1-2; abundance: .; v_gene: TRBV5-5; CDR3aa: CASSAHRGDYGYTF; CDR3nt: TGTGCCAGCAGCGCCCACAGGGGAGACTATGGCTACACCTTC
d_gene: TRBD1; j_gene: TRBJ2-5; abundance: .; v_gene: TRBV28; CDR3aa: CASRSTGDQETQYF; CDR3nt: TGTGCCAGCAGATCTACAGGGGACCAAGAGACCCAGTACTTC
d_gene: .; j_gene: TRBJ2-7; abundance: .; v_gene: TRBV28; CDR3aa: CASSPAGLVEQYF; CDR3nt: TGTGCCAGCAGTCCGGCTGGACTCGTCGAGCAGTACTTC
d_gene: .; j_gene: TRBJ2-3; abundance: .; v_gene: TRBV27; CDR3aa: CASSRGHGGADTQYF; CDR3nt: TGTGCCAGCAGCCGGGGACACGGGGGCGCAGATACGCAGTATTTT
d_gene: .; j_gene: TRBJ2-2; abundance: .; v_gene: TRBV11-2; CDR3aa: CASSFVSGELFF; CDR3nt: TGTGCCAGCAGCTTCGTCTCCGGGGAGCTGTTTTTT
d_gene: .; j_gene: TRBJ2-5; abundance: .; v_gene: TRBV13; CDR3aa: CASSPGLQETQYF; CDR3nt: TGTGCCAGCAGCCCGGGACTGCAAGAGACCCAGTACTTC
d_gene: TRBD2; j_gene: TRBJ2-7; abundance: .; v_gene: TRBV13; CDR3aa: CASSHGGGTYEQYF; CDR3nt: TGTGCCAGCAGCCACGGGGGGGGTACCTACGAGCAGTACTTC
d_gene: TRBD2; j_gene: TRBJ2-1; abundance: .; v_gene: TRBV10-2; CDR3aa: CASSTGLAGGSYNEQFF; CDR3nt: TGCGCCAGCAGTACTGGACTAGCGGGAGGGTCCTACAATGAGCAGTTCTTC
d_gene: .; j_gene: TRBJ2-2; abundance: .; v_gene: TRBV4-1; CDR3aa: CASSQSPGLTDTGELFF; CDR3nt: TGCGCCAGCAGCCAGAGTCCGGGCCTGACGGACACCGGGGAGCTGTTTTTT
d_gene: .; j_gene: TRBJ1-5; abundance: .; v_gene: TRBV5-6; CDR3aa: CASSFGGAYSNQPQHF; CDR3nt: TGTGCCAGCAGCTTCGGAGGGGCTTATAGCAATCAGCCCCAGCATTTT
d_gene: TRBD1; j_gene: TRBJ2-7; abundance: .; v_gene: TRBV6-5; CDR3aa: CASSSTGVEQYF; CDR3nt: TGTGCCAGCAGCAGCACAGGGGTCGAGCAGTACTTC
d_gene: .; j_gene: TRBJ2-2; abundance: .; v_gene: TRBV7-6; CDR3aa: CASSPTVGETGGELFF; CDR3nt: TGTGCCAGCAGCCCGACTGTGGGGGAGACGGGCGGGGAGCTGTTTTTT
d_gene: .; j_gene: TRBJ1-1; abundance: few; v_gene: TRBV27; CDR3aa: CASSWGTEAFF; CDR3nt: TGTGCCAGCAGTTGGGGGACTGAAGCTTTCTTT
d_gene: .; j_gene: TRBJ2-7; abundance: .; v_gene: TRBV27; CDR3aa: CASSLVGTTYEQYF; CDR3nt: TGTGCCAGCAGTTTGGTGGGGACAACCTACGAGCAGTACTTC
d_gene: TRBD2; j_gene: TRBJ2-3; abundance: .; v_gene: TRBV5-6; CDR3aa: CASSLTTSGNGWDTQYF; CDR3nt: TGTGCCAGCAGCTTAACAACTAGCGGGAACGGCTGGGATACGCAGTATTTT
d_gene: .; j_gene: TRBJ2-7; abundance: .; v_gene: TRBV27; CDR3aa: CASSWGRDGAYEQYF; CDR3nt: TGTGCCAGCAGCTGGGGACGGGACGGGGCCTACGAGCAGTACTTC
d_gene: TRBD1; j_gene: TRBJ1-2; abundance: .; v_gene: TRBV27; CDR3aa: CASSIRTGGYGYTF; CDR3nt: TGTGCCAGCAGTATTCGGACAGGGGGCTATGGCTACACCTTC
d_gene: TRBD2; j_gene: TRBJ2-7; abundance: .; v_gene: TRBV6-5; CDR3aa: CASSQGLGPYEQYF; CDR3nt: TGTGCCAGCAGCCAGGGACTAGGGCCCTACGAGCAGTACTTC
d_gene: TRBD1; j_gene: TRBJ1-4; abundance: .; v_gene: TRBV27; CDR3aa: CASSLGQGSEKLFF; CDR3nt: TGTGCCAGCAGTCTAGGACAGGGAAGTGAAAAACTGTTTTTT
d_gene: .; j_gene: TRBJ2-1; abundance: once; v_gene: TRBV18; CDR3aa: CASSPRVSEYNEQFF; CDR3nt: TGTGCCAGCTCACCACGGGTGTCGGAATACAATGAGCAGTTCTTC
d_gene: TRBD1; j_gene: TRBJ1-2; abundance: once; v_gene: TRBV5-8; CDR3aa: CASALRAGGHGYTF; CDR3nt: TGTGCCAGCGCCCTTAGAGCAGGGGGGCATGGCTACACCTTC
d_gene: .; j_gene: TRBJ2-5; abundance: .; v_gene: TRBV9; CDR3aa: CASSYGTSQETQYF; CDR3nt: TGTGCCAGCAGCTATGGGACAAGCCAAGAGACCCAGTACTTC
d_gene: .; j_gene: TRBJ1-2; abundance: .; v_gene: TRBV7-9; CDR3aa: CASSSSWPDGLGYTF; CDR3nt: TGTGCCAGCAGCTCCTCCTGGCCTGACGGCCTAGGCTACACCTTC
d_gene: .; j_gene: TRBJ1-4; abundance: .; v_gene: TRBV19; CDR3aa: CASPMLEANEKLFF; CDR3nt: TGTGCCAGTCCGATGTTGGAGGCTAATGAAAAACTGTTTTTT
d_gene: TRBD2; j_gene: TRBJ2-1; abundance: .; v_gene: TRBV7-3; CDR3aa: CASSPGLAGGNEQFF; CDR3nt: TGTGCCAGCAGCCCCGGACTAGCGGGGGGCAATGAGCAGTTCTTC
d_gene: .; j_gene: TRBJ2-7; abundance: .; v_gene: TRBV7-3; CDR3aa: CASSLSQYYEQYF; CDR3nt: TGTGCCAGCAGCTTATCCCAGTACTACGAGCAGTACTTC
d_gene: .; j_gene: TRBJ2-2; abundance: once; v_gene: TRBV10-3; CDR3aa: CAISAGEWHTGELFF; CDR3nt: TGTGCCATCAGTGCAGGGGAATGGCACACCGGGGAGCTGTTTTTT
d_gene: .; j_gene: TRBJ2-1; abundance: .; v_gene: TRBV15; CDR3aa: CATSSPGLVYNEQFF; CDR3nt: TGTGCCACCAGCAGCCCGGGACTCGTATACAATGAGCAGTTCTTC
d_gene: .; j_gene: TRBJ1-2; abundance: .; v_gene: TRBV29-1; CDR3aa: CSVDIPGSGYGYTF; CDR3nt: TGCAGCGTCGACATACCGGGGTCTGGCTATGGCTACACCTTC
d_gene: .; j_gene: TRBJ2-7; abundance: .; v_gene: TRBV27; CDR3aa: CASSLKGGNGIYEQYF; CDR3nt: TGTGCCAGCAGTTTAAAGGGGGGGAACGGCATCTACGAGCAGTACTTC
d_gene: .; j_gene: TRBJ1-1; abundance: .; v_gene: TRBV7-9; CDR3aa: CASSLPRGTEAFF; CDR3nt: TGTGCCAGCAGCTTACCCCGGGGGACTGAAGCTTTCTTT
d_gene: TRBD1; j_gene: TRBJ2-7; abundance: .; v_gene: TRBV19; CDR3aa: CASSTPDRVGEQYF; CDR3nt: TGTGCCAGTAGTACCCCAGACAGGGTCGGCGAGCAGTACTTC
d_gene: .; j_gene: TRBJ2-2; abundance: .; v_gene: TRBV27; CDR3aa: CASRRSFTGELFF; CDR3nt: TGTGCCAGCCGTCGCAGTTTCACCGGGGAGCTGTTTTTT
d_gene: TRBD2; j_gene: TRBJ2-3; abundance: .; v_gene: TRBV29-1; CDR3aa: CSVALAGWGTDTQYF; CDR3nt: TGCAGCGTTGCCCTAGCGGGATGGGGCACAGATACGCAGTATTTT
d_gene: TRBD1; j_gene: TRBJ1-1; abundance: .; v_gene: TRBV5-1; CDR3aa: CASSIAGQGDPNTEAFF; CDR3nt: TGCGCCAGCAGCATAGCCGGACAGGGGGACCCGAACACTGAAGCTTTCTTT
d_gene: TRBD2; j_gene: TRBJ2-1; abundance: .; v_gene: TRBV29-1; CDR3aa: CSVRWLAGGRSSYNEQFF; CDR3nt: TGCAGCGTAAGATGGCTAGCGGGAGGCCGGAGCTCCTACAATGAGCAGTTCTTC
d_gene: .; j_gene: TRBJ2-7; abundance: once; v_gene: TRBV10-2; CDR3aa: CASSSPFRDHEQYF; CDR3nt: TGCGCCAGCAGCTCGCCCTTTCGGGACCACGAGCAGTACTTC
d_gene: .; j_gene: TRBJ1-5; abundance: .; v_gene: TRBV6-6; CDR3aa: CASSDHSSHQPQHF; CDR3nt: TGTGCCAGCAGTGACCACAGTTCCCATCAGCCCCAGCATTTT
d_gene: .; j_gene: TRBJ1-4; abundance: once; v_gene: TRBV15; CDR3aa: CATSRDRAPATNEKLFF; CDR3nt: TGTGCCACCAGCAGAGACAGGGCGCCCGCAACTAATGAAAAACTGTTTTTT
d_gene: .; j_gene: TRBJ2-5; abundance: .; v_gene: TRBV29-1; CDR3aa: CSVEAPSELGETQYF; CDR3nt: TGCAGCGTTGAAGCCCCAAGCGAGCTCGGAGAGACCCAGTACTTC
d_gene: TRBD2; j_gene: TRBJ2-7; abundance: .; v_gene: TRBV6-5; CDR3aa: CASSYGAGGPDEQYF; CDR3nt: TGTGCCAGCAGTTACGGAGCGGGAGGGCCCGACGAGCAGTACTTC
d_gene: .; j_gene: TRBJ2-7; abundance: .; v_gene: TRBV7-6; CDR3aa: CASSLAGNGNEQYF; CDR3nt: TGTGCCAGCAGCTTAGCGGGGAACGGTAACGAGCAGTACTTC